This entry lists 25 T cell receptor beta chains sequenced from one sample in a study of T cell responses to AZD1222 COVID-19 vaccine. Profiled with immunoSEQ multiplex PCR; TCRdb holds only in-frame clones, not every one. The sample lists tens of thousands of clones; approximately 80% were seen once. Sequences were derived from peripheral blood, sampled on day 0 of AZD1222 vaccination. These receptors were collected from an adult in good health.

The CDR3 protein is CSVGGNEKLFF. The CDR3 DNA follows: TGCAGCGTTGGGGGGAATGAAAAACTGTTTTTT. This sequence joins TRBV29-1 and TRBJ1-4; D is perhaps TRBD1 (5 bases). CDR3 length: 11 amino acids. CDR1 and CDR2 from the germline V gene are SQVTM and ANQGSEA. Trimming removed 4 bases from V and 5 bases from J, with 5 bases in between. The full variable domain, with the rest looked up from reference TRBV29-1 and TRBJ1-4, is SAVISQKPSRDICQRGTSLTIQCQVDSQVTMMFWYRQQPGQSLTLIATANQGSEATYESGFVIDKFPISRPNLTFSTLTVSNMSPEDSSIYLCSVGGNEKLFFGSGTQLSVL.

V is TRBV29-1 and J is TRBJ2-7; D is possibly TRBD2 (5 bases). There are 11 residues in the CDR3. Germline V gene sequence: CDR1 SQVTM, CDR2 ANQGSEA. The V end was cut by 6 bases, the J end by 7 bases, with 13 bases between. As DNA, the CDR3 is TGCAGCGTGGTGGGAGCAGAGGAGCAGTACTTC. It specifies CSVVGAEEQYF.

This clone occurred once. This rearrangement joins TRBV11-3 to TRBJ1-1; D is unresolved. The CDR3 extends over 13 amino acids. The germline V gene encodes CDR1 SGHNT and CDR2 YENEEA. V was clipped by 5 bases and J by 0 bases, with 7 bases between them. In nucleotides, the CDR3 is TGTGCCAGCAGCCACACAGTGAACACTGAAGCTTTCTTT. Its translation: CASSHTVNTEAFF. The complete variable domain, with remaining parts taken from reference TRBV11-3 and TRBJ1-1, reads EAGVVQSPRYKIIEKKQPVAFWCNPISGHNTLYWYLQNLGQGPELLIRYENEEAVDDSQLPKDRFSAERLKGVDSTLKIQPAELGDSAVYLCASSHTVNTEAFFGQGTRLTVV.

The chain couples TRBV6-5 to TRBJ2-7; 8 bases are a match to TRBD1. Germline V gives CDR1 MNHEY, CDR2 SVGAGI. CDR3 length: 14 amino acids. Unmatched junction bases numbered 6, after V lost 5 bases and J lost 3 bases. The CDR3 loop reads CASSTRDRFYEQYF. For the CDR3, the DNA is TGTGCCAGCAGTACCCGGGACAGGTTCTACGAGCAGTACTTC.

This sequence joins TRBV25-1 and TRBJ2-7, with TRBD1 identical over 7 bases. There are 16 residues in the CDR3. Germline V gives CDR1 MGHDK, CDR2 SYGVNS. With 4 bases clipped from V and 5 bases from J, the junction kept 14 bases outside the gene matches. The DNA for the CDR3 is TGTGCCAGCAGTGGGGGGCCCCACACAGGGGTCCACGAGCAGTACTTC. Translated, it gives CASSGGPHTGVHEQYF.

The rearrangement joins TRBV6-5 to TRBJ2-1, with TRBD1 matching over 7 bases. The V gene end was trimmed by 2 bases and the J gene end by 0 bases; junction bases not matched to a gene: 1. Germline assignment: CDR1 MNHEY and CDR2 SVGAGI. The CDR3 spans 15 residues. This CDR3 reads CASSYAGGSYNEQFF. Written as DNA, the CDR3 is TGTGCCAGCAGTTACGCAGGGGGCTCCTACAATGAGCAGTTCTTC.

J is TRBJ2-3 and V is TRBV7-6; unclear D gene. CDR1 and CDR2 from the germline V gene are SGHVS and FNYEAQ. V lost 1 base and J lost 0, with 5 bases in between. This CDR3 contains 14 residues. The CDR3 loop is CASSLVVSTDTQYF. DNA for the CDR3: TGTGCCAGCAGCTTAGTAGTCAGCACAGATACGCAGTATTTT.

The rearrangement links TRBV30 to TRBJ1-6; 10 bases map to TRBD1. Germline V gene lookup returns CDR1 GTSNPN and CDR2 SVGIG (reference sequence). There are 14 residues in the CDR3. V shed 1 base, J shed 10 bases, and the junction held 4 bases outside the gene matches. The chain's CDR3 is CAWSGGTGVSPLHF. For the CDR3, the DNA is TGTGCCTGGAGTGGAGGGACAGGGGTCTCACCCCTCCACTTT.

The rearrangement joins TRBV11-2 to TRBJ1-3; D gene uncertain. The germline gives CDR1 SGHAT, CDR2 FQNNGV. Trimming stripped 5 bases from V and 1 base from J, with 15 bases between. The CDR3 length is 16 residues. CDR3 protein: CASSRPSGFSGNTIYF. The CDR3 region has the DNA TGTGCCAGCAGCCGACCAAGCGGTTTTTCTGGAAACACCATATATTTT.

The chain is built from TRBV4-1 and TRBJ1-3; 8 bases line up with TRBD1. Germline V CDR1 and CDR2: MGHRA, YSYEKL. The CDR3 is made up of 18 amino acids. V was clipped by 1 base and J by 0 bases; unmatched bases: 8. The CDR3 region has the DNA TGCGCCAGCAGCCAAGGGACAGGGTTGCTAAGCTCTGGAAACACCATATATTTT. Translation gives CASSQGTGLLSSGNTIYF.

The J gene is TRBJ1-5, the V gene TRBV2; perhaps TRBD1 as D (5 bases). Germline V gives CDR1 SNHLY, CDR2 FYNNEI. The length of the CDR3 is 16 residues. Trimming stripped 4 bases from V and 0 bases from J, with 13 bases between. In DNA form, the CDR3 reads TGTGCCAGCAGTGCCCAGGGCGGATCTAGCAATCAGCCCCAGCATTTT. Protein: CASSAQGGSSNQPQHF.

The chain employs TRBV3-1 (or the pseudogene TRBV3-2) and TRBJ2-1; a weak D match, TRBD2 (6 bases). Per the germline V gene, CDR1 is LGHDT and CDR2 is YNNKEL (reference sequence). This CDR3 spans 15 amino acids. Deletions cut 3 bases from V and 0 bases from J, with 9 bases between. The DNA of the CDR3 is TGTGCCAGCAGCCAGGCGGGGAACTCCTACAATGAGCAGTTCTTC. Amino acids: CASSQAGNSYNEQFF.

The gene calls are TRBV3-1 (or the pseudogene TRBV3-2) and TRBJ2-1; tentatively, D is TRBD1 (6 bases). The CDR3 length is 15 residues. Germline assignment: CDR1 LGHDT and CDR2 YNNKEL (reference sequence). V was cut by 1 base and J by 6 bases, with 13 bases left in between. In DNA, the CDR3 is TGTGCCAGCAGCCAAGGCCGCGCAGGGGTCAATGAGCAGTTCTTC. Its translation: CASSQGRAGVNEQFF.

The chain links TRBV9 to TRBJ2-7; D unclear. The V end was cut by 0 bases, the J end by 6 bases, with 10 bases between. Germline V CDR1 and CDR2: SGDLS, YYNGEE. The CDR3 consists of 13 residues. CDR3 protein: CASSVEPKVEQYF. CDR3 bases: TGTGCCAGCAGCGTAGAACCGAAGGTCGAGCAGTACTTC.

Here the CDR3 reads CASSIRQGSEVAYEQYF. DNA for the CDR3: TGTGCCAGTAGTATTAGGCAGGGCTCGGAGGTGGCCTACGAGCAGTACTTC. The rearrangement joins TRBV19 to TRBJ2-7; D is perhaps TRBD1 or TRBD2 (5 bases each). The germline V gene encodes CDR1 LNHDA and CDR2 SQIVND (reference sequence). V was clipped by 3 bases and J by 2 bases, with 20 bases between them. The CDR3 is made up of 17 amino acids.

V usage is TRBV4-1 and J usage is TRBJ2-3; tentative D call: TRBD1 (5 bases). Germline values: CDR1 MGHRA, CDR2 YSYEKL. The V gene lost 2 bases and the J gene lost 3 bases, with 6 bases spanning the gap. CDR3 length equals 13 residues. DNA of the CDR3: TGCGCCAGCAGCCAACAGGGTACAGATACGCAGTATTTT. Protein sequence: CASSQQGTDTQYF.

CDR3 DNA sequence: TGTGCCAGTAGTATTGAGCCCTATGGCTACACCTTC. As protein: CASSIEPYGYTF. The rearrangement joins TRBV19 to TRBJ1-2; D unclear. Germline V gives CDR1 LNHDA, CDR2 SQIVND (reference sequence). V was clipped by 3 bases and J by 4 bases, with 6 bases between them. The CDR3 sequence is 12 residues long.

The CDR3 loop is CASSHRRSYEQYF. CDR3 DNA sequence: TGTGCCAGCAGCCATAGACGATCCTACGAGCAGTACTTC. The chain couples TRBV12-3 or TRBV12-4 to TRBJ2-7; D is unclear. The ends were cut back, 6 bases at V and 1 base at J, with 10 bases in the middle. CDR3 length: 13 residues.

This rearrangement joins TRBV19 to TRBJ1-1; D not resolved. Trimming removed 4 bases from V and 5 bases from J, with 26 bases in between. The CDR3 consists of 18 residues. Germline V gives CDR1 LNHDA, CDR2 SQIVND (reference sequence). CDR3 sequence reads: CASSRGIFRRQIRTEAFF. CDR3 nucleotide sequence: TGTGCCAGTAGTAGGGGAATTTTTAGGAGGCAGATTCGGACTGAAGCTTTCTTT.

This clone was detected once. The chain is built from TRBV30 and TRBJ1-1; D may be TRBD1 (6 bases). With 7 bases removed from V and 4 bases from J, the gap between germline ends came to 10 bases. The CDR3 totals 11 residues. CDR1 GTSNPN and CDR2 SVGIG come from the germline V gene (reference sequence). The CDR3 DNA sequence: TGTGCCTTTAGGGGGGGCACTGAAGCTTTCTTT. Its protein is CAFRGGTEAFF.

The table lists this clone with a count of one. V and J are TRBV24-1 and TRBJ2-5; possibly TRBD2 for D (5 bases). The CDR3 length is 16 residues. Germline CDR1 and CDR2: KGHDR and SFDVKD. V gave up 3 bases and J gave up 4 bases, with 17 bases separating them. The CDR3 protein is CATSDPSPGYPETQYF. The CDR3 bases are TGTGCCACCAGTGATCCCTCCCCGGGGTATCCAGAGACCCAGTACTTC.

This clone was seen only once. The chain is built from TRBV9 and TRBJ1-2; D gene unclear. Trimming cost V 0 bases and J 3 bases, with 9 bases left between them. CDR1 is SGDLS and CDR2 is YYNGEE in the germline V gene. The CDR3 runs 14 residues. In DNA, the CDR3 is TGTGCCAGCAGCGTAGCGCCGACGGACTATGGCTACACCTTC. Translation gives CASSVAPTDYGYTF.

The chain couples TRBV9 to TRBJ1-1; possible D gene TRBD1, 6 bases. Germline CDR1 reads SGDLS; CDR2 reads YYNGEE. The CDR3 length is 15 residues. The ends were cut back, 4 bases at V and 0 bases at J, with 13 bases in the middle. The CDR3 DNA sequence: TGTGCCAGCAGCCCTGACAGGTGGGTGAACACTGAAGCTTTCTTT. Amino acid sequence: CASSPDRWVNTEAFF.

The V and J genes are TRBV7-3 and TRBJ2-5; D is uncertain. Germline V lookup: CDR1 SGHTA, CDR2 FQGTGA. Between the trimmed V and J ends, which lost 3 bases and 1 base, there was a span of 6 bases. The CDR3 covers 13 residues. As DNA, the CDR3 is TGTGCCAGCAGCTTCGAGCTCCAAGAGACCCAGTACTTC. Protein product: CASSFELQETQYF.

The rearrangement joins TRBV10-3 to TRBJ1-1; D call uncertain. V was clipped by 3 bases and J by 0 bases, with 8 bases between them. The CDR3 is 14 residues long. Looked up from germline, CDR1 is ENHRY and CDR2 is SYGVKD. The CDR3 DNA reads as TGTGCCATCAGTGAAAGGATCGTGAACACTGAAGCTTTCTTT. Its protein is CAISERIVNTEAFF.